This TCR beta chain was sequenced during a study of blood T cell repertoires in COVID-19. This clone was observed a handful of times. The study assigned cohorts using participant-reported clinical history. Using immunoSEQ multiplex PCR, the repertoire was profiled, and TCRdb retains in-frame clones only, with some absent. The sample yields about 250,000 clones, about 85% seen once. Germline loops: CDR1 LGHNA, CDR2 YSLEER. The CDR3 is 15 residues long. Losses at the gene ends were 4 bases for V and 4 bases for J; bases not matched to a gene: 6. This receptor was obtained from a woman aged 45-60 years who had been exposed to COVID-19. The chain is built from TRBV4-3 and TRBJ2-5, with 10 positions matching TRBD1. The material sequenced was PBMCs or T cells enriched from blood (not recorded which). CDR3 coding DNA: TGCGCCAGCAGCCGAGACAGGGGGCTGGTAGAGACCCAGTACTTC. It specifies CASSRDRGLVETQYF.